The rows below give T cell receptor beta chains drawn from one sample of a study of monozygotic twins with inflammatory bowel disease. After re-calling the 5' RACE reads, TCRdb lists one entry per CDR3 protein, DNA absent. This repertoire includes more than 75,000 distinct CDR3 sequences. Sequencing was carried out using blood. Receptor source: a human donor with ulcerative colitis or Crohn's disease, or a healthy co-twin of an affected twin (not recorded which). Each CDR3 is given with its conserved first and last residue.

V	J	CDR3
TRBV6-5	TRBJ2-5	CASSYVGTRTQTQYF
TRBV12-3/TRBV12-4	TRBJ2-1	CASTSSGQRGANEQFF
TRBV7-2	TRBJ1-2	CASNYRGRGDYGYTF
TRBV11-2	TRBJ2-7	CASSPAPGHQFYEQYF
TRBV2	TRBJ2-1	CASSDGRAGDYNEQFF
TRBV5-1	TRBJ2-5	CASRPRLAGQGTQYF
TRBV5-6	TRBJ1-5	CASSLRRYSNQPQHF
TRBV7-6	TRBJ1-1	CTSSHYKAEAFF
TRBV12-3/TRBV12-4	TRBJ2-3	CASSLGRTDTQYF
TRBV4-2	TRBJ2-3	CASSQGTSGGATDTQYF
TRBV7-9	TRBJ2-7	CASSPPGGRTTYEQYF
TRBV7-2	TRBJ2-3	CASSPKRGRPTDTQYF
TRBV5-1	TRBJ2-2	CASRPDSTGELFF
TRBV6-1	TRBJ1-6	CASSGGDRGTSPLHF
TRBV6-6	TRBJ1-2	CASRADLNYGYTF
TRBV7-9	TRBJ2-2	CASSLGQGAIGELFF
TRBV7-2	TRBJ1-6	CASSPGQPNSPLHF
TRBV5-1	TRBJ1-1	CASSLRLNTEAFF
TRBV29-1	TRBJ1-1	CSGALYQGAGTEAFF
TRBV24-1	TRBJ2-1	CATSDLGGYSGNEQFF
TRBV5-1	TRBJ2-3	CASSLGSGSTDTQYF
TRBV11-2	TRBJ2-5	CASSPPMGPQETQYF
TRBV29-1	TRBJ2-2	CSVGTLDTGELFF
TRBV7-2	TRBJ2-3	CASSLGGLRTDTQYF
TRBV3-1	TRBJ1-2	CASSQDRRGQRGTYGYTF
TRBV12-3/TRBV12-4	TRBJ2-5	CASSSRDSKETQYF
TRBV7-9	TRBJ1-6	CASSPGDRSSPLHF
TRBV2	TRBJ2-5	CASLAWGQGAETQYF
TRBV27	TRBJ2-7	CASSPHTSYEQYF
TRBV27	TRBJ1-1	CASRGGGQNWELTEAFF
TRBV7-2	TRBJ1-6	CASSPSVETPLHF
TRBV5-1	TRBJ2-5	CASSIGTGQETQYF
TRBV2	TRBJ1-5	CASSVSGPQHF
TRBV7-9	TRBJ2-5	CASSSDGWDETQYF
TRBV5-1	TRBJ2-5	CASSLLAGLGRGVETQYF
TRBV19	TRBJ2-3	CASTRTGDGDTQYF
TRBV12-3/TRBV12-4	TRBJ1-6	CASSWGGPNSPLHF
TRBV7-9	TRBJ1-1	CASSARQTEAFF